The source of this T cell receptor beta chain is a study of PD-1 blockade in classical Hodgkin lymphoma. Between the trimmed V and J ends, which lost 6 bases and 13 bases, there was a span of 13 bases. The CDR3 is 12 residues long. The germline V gene encodes CDR1 SNHLY and CDR2 FYNNEI. Sequenced by immunoSEQ multiplex PCR; TCRdb stores in-frame clones only, minus some. This sample carries about 60,000 clones, approximately 92% of them seen once, and the ten largest clones take approximately 8%. Stated time point: cycle 4 day 1 (C4D1), after about 6 weeks of nivolumab. Each patient experienced a relapse that followed autologous stem cell transplantation, and brentuximab vedotin exposure varied.

Specimen: peripheral blood mononuclear cells (PBMCs), collected before the fourth cycle of nivolumab. The TCR was taken from a human donor with classical Hodgkin lymphoma. This sequence joins TRBV2 and TRBJ1-6, with D possibly TRBD1 on 5 matching bases. The CDR3 DNA sequence: TGTGCCAGCAGGGACACCCAGGCGCCCCTCCACTTT. Translating it yields CASRDTQAPLHF.